In this sample, the clone carrying this TCR beta chain turned up once. These data originate in a study of blood T cell repertoires in COVID-19. In the study overall: COVID-19 samples, acute and convalescent, were from the United States, Italy and Spain.

Germline V gene sequence: CDR1 SEHNR, CDR2 FQNEAQ (reference sequence). The ends were cut back, 5 bases at V and 10 bases at J, with 15 bases in the middle. There are 13 residues in the CDR3. Authors' analysis steps: Amplification with reference gene primers provided the estimates of nucleated cell counts. Profiled with immunoSEQ multiplex PCR; TCRdb holds only in-frame clones, not every one. That table supplies the V and J calls and clone size; D and trimming were determined from the DNA. The sample lists 120,000 to 150,000 clones; 85% to 90% were seen once. The receptor was isolated from a man in his fifties or sixties who had recovered from COVID-19. The sample taken for sequencing was peripheral blood. The chain recombines TRBV7-9 with TRBJ1-5; no reliable D call. For the CDR3, the DNA is TGTGCCAGCAGCCGGGTCGGAGAAAGTCCCCAGCATTTT. Translation: CASSRVGESPQHF. The full variable domain, its missing parts supplied by reference TRBV7-9 and TRBJ1-5, is DTGVSQNPRHKITKRGQNVTFRCDPISEHNRLYWYRQTLGQGPEFLTYFQNEAQLEKSRLLSDRFSAERPKGSFSTLEIQRTEQGDSAMYLCASSRVGESPQHFGDGTRLSIL.